This T cell receptor (beta chain) was identified during a study of T cell responses to AZD1222 COVID-19 vaccine. Findings and caveats of the study: Reportedly, nearly half of unique spike TCRs recognized epitopes outside B.1.351/B.1.1.7 mutations. Donors were mostly white British, more females; clonal diversity possibly underestimated.

V lost 2 bases, J lost 5 bases, and 12 bases lay in between. Germline CDR1 reads MNHNS; CDR2 reads SASEGT. The CDR3 runs 14 residues. Worth noting for this clone: Its antigen is still unknown.

Here immunoSEQ multiplex PCR was the method, and the copy in TCRdb shows in-frame clones only, minus some. The data show about 46,000 clones, about 90% seen once. The input for sequencing was peripheral blood, taken 28 days after the second AZD1222 dose. The clonotype comes from an adult who received the AZD1222 COVID-19 vaccine. The V gene is TRBV6-1, the J gene TRBJ1-1; D unresolved. The CDR3 protein is CASSERSQMTEAFF. The CDR3 bases are TGTGCCAGCAGTGAAAGGAGTCAAATGACTGAAGCTTTCTTT.